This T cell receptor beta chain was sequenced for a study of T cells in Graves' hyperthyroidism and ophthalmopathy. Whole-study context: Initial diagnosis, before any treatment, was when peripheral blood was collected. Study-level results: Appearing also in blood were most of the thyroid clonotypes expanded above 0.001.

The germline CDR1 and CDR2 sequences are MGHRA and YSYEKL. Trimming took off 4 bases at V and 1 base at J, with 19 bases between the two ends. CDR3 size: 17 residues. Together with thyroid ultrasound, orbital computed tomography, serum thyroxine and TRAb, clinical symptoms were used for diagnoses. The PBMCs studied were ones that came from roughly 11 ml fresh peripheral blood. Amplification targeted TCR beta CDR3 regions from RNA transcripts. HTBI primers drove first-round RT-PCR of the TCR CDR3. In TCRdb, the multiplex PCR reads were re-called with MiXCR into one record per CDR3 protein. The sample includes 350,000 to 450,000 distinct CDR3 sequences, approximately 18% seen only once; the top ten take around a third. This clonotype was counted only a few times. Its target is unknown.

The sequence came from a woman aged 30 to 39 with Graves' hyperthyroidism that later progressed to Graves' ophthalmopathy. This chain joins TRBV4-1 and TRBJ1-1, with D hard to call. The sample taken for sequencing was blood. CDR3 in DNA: TGCGCCAGCAGCCGTGGATTACTGACACCGTCGAACACTGAAGCTTTCTTT. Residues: CASSRGLLTPSNTEAFF.